This T cell receptor beta chain was identified during a study of blood T cells in healthy people across ages. About this clonotype: Antigen: not known.

Regarding the study as a whole: Roughly linearly, TCR beta diversity per million T cells fell as age increased. Percentage of naive T cells showed a strong correlation with TCR beta diversity.

Every sample yielded at least 6 million isolated PBMCs. Looked up from germline, CDR1 is SGHAT and CDR2 is FQNNGV. This CDR3 has 13 residues. The V end lost 1 base, the J end lost 5 bases, and 6 bases lay between the germline ends. A sample-barcoded 5' primer and a J-beta primer mix were used in a second PCR of about 7 to 12 cycles. Using its own MiXCR run on the 5' RACE reads, TCRdb lists one record per CDR3 protein. Of 1.4 million to 1.5 million distinct CDR3 sequences in the sample, roughly 45% were seen once. V is TRBV11-2 and J is TRBJ1-5, with D uncertain. Source material: blood. The receptor was isolated from a woman between 18 and 29 years old in good health. CDR3 region: CASSLGVHQPQHF. As DNA, the CDR3 is TGTGCCAGCAGCTTAGGGGTCCATCAGCCCCAGCATTTT.